The rows below give T cell receptor beta chains drawn from one sample of a study of control samples from healthy donors and cancer patients. The data were produced by immunoSEQ multiplex PCR, yet TCRdb's version contains in-frame clones alone and is incomplete. The data contain 200,000 or so clones, roughly nine tenths of them singletons. The sequencing input was blood. Receptor source: a man aged 25-45 years in good health. CDR3s include the opening cysteine and the closing phenylalanine or tryptophan. D genes are given only for firm matches. Where a row states a size, it is once, few, many or the class of an expanded clone; other rows omit it.

v_call	clone_size	j_call	d_call	cdr3_length	cdr3_aa	cdr3_nt
TRBV7-8	.	TRBJ1-6	TRBD1	14	CASSDRGGNSPLHF	TGTGCCAGCAGCGACAGGGGAGGTAATTCACCCCTCCACTTT
TRBV4-2	.	TRBJ2-3	.	17	CASSQEGAGAHTDTQYF	TGTGCCAGCAGCCAAGAAGGGGCAGGGGCCCACACAGATACGCAGTATTTT
TRBV5-1	.	TRBJ2-5	.	16	CASSFTTGTNQETQYF	TGCGCCAGCAGCTTCACCACAGGGACAAACCAAGAGACCCAGTACTTC
TRBV11-2	.	TRBJ2-7	.	14	CATSLNGGLDEQYF	TGTGCCACGTCCCTTAATGGGGGGCTCGACGAGCAGTACTTC
TRBV5-6	many	TRBJ1-1	TRBD1	14	CASRTGGGNTEAFF	TGTGCCAGCAGGACAGGGGGAGGGAACACTGAAGCTTTCTTT
TRBV5-1	.	TRBJ1-4	.	14	CASSPVATNEKLFF	TGCGCCAGCAGCCCAGTTGCAACTAATGAAAAACTGTTTTTT
TRBV24-1	.	TRBJ2-7	.	13	CATSDPGSYEQYF	TGTGCCACCAGTGATCCAGGATCCTACGAGCAGTACTTC
TRBV29-1	.	TRBJ2-1	TRBD2	13	CSVGTSGGYEQFF	TGCAGCGTGGGGACTAGCGGGGGGTATGAGCAGTTCTTC
TRBV3-1/TRBV3-2	.	TRBJ2-7	TRBD1	15	CASSLQGNHYERQYF	TGTGCCAGCAGCCTACAGGGGAACCACTACGAGCGGCAGTACTTC
TRBV30	once	TRBJ1-5	.	13	CAWSVQPDQPQHF	TGTGCCTGGAGTGTACAGCCAGATCAGCCCCAGCATTTT
TRBV4-1	.	TRBJ2-2	TRBD1	16	CASSPPGTGNTGELFF	TGCGCCAGCAGCCCGCCCGGGACAGGGAACACCGGGGAGCTGTTTTTT
TRBV18	.	TRBJ2-1	TRBD2	15	CASSGSGGASNEQFF	TGTGCCAGCTCAGGTAGCGGGGGGGCCTCAAATGAGCAGTTCTTC
TRBV24-1	.	TRBJ2-1	.	18	CATSDSQGARGVYNEQFF	TGTGCCACCAGTGATTCTCAGGGGGCGCGGGGGGTTTACAATGAGCAGTTCTTC
TRBV3-1/TRBV3-2	.	TRBJ2-3	.	14	CASSQDHVTDTQYF	TGTGCCAGCAGCCAAGACCACGTCACAGATACGCAGTATTTT
TRBV19	once	TRBJ2-7	.	15	CASSILHVSSYEQYF	TGTGCCAGTAGTATATTACACGTGAGCTCCTACGAGCAGTACTTC
TRBV5-1	.	TRBJ2-3	.	14	CASSLALSGNTQYF	TGCGCCAGCAGCTTGGCGCTGTCGGGAAATACGCAGTATTTT
TRBV11-2	.	TRBJ2-7	.	12	CASSVGTYEQYF	TGTGCCAGCAGCGTCGGGACCTACGAGCAGTACTTC
TRBV12-3/TRBV12-4	.	TRBJ1-2	.	13	CASSFEGSGGYTF	TGTGCCAGCAGTTTCGAGGGTTCTGGTGGCTACACCTTC
TRBV10-2	once	TRBJ1-4	.	12	CASRDQNEKLFF	TGCGCCAGCAGGGACCAGAATGAAAAACTGTTTTTT
TRBV5-1	.	TRBJ1-6	TRBD1	15	CASSWDRGADSPLHF	TGCGCCAGCAGCTGGGACAGGGGTGCTGATTCACCCCTCCACTTT
TRBV6-5	.	TRBJ2-1	.	14	CAVLNGIAFNEQFF	TGTGCCGTTCTGAATGGGATAGCATTCAATGAGCAGTTCTTC
TRBV5-1	.	TRBJ2-7	.	13	CASSSDRENEQYF	TGCGCCAGCAGCTCCGATAGAGAGAACGAGCAGTACTTC
TRBV3-1/TRBV3-2	.	TRBJ1-6	.	14	CASHNWRGNSPLHF	TGTGCCAGCCATAACTGGCGGGGTAATTCACCCCTCCACTTT
TRBV13	.	TRBJ1-4	.	16	CASSFFRIGTNEKLFF	TGTGCCAGCAGCTTTTTTCGAATCGGGACTAATGAAAAACTGTTTTTT
TRBV5-1	.	TRBJ2-7	TRBD1	14	CASSSDRGLYEQYF	TGCGCCAGCAGCTCGGACAGGGGGCTCTACGAGCAGTACTTC
TRBV7-9	.	TRBJ1-1	.	13	CASSADLNTEAFF	TGTGCCAGCAGCGCAGATCTGAACACTGAAGCTTTCTTT
TRBV5-1	.	TRBJ2-3	TRBD1	14	CASSLDRGEDTQYF	TGCGCCAGCAGCCTCGACAGGGGGGAGGATACGCAGTATTTT
TRBV6-5	.	TRBJ1-5	.	10	CASSNQPQHF	TGTGCCAGTTCGAACCAGCCCCAGCATTTT
TRBV9	.	TRBJ2-3	TRBD2	16	CARSPVLAGYTDTQYF	TGTGCCAGGAGCCCCGTGCTAGCGGGATACACAGATACGCAGTATTTT
TRBV30	.	TRBJ1-1	.	14	CAWSPDRSYTEAFF	TGTGCCTGGAGCCCCGACAGATCATACACTGAAGCTTTCTTT
TRBV4-1	.	TRBJ1-1	.	15	CASSRQNSPNTEAFF	TGCGCCAGCAGCCGTCAAAACTCTCCGAACACTGAAGCTTTCTTT
TRBV18	.	TRBJ1-1	.	15	CASSPMSGLDTEAFF	TGTGCCAGCTCACCAATGTCAGGGTTGGACACTGAAGCTTTCTTT
TRBV6-5	.	TRBJ2-1	.	15	CASSYSVVVGNEQFF	TGTGCCAGCAGTTACTCGGTGGTAGTTGGGAATGAGCAGTTCTTC
TRBV3-1/TRBV3-2	.	TRBJ1-1	.	12	CASSLRGAEAFF	TGTGCCAGCAGCCTCCGGGGTGCTGAAGCTTTCTTT
TRBV27	.	TRBJ1-1	.	16	CASSLLSGQMNTEAFF	TGTGCCAGCAGTTTACTTTCCGGACAGATGAACACTGAAGCTTTCTTT
TRBV12-3/TRBV12-4	.	TRBJ2-1	.	11	CASSPRDEQFF	TGTGCCAGCAGTCCCCGAGATGAGCAGTTCTTC
TRBV3-1/TRBV3-2	.	TRBJ2-2	TRBD2	17	CASSQDRRGGGTGELFF	TGTGCCAGCAGCCAAGATCGGCGGGGGGGCGGCACCGGGGAGCTGTTTTTT
TRBV7-3	few	TRBJ2-3	.	15	CASSQGGAIADTQYF	TGTGCCAGCAGCCAGGGCGGCGCTATCGCAGATACGCAGTATTTT
TRBV29-1	.	TRBJ1-2	.	15	CSVYVGGRSNYGYTF	TGCAGCGTTTATGTCGGGGGGCGCTCTAACTATGGCTACACCTTC
TRBV4-1	.	TRBJ2-3	.	17	CASSEAQGGVSTDTQYF	TGCGCCAGCAGCGAAGCTCAGGGGGGCGTAAGCACAGATACGCAGTATTTT
TRBV7-2	.	TRBJ1-6	.	17	CASSLVSGLSYNSPLHF	TGTGCCAGCAGCTTAGTTTCAGGGCTCTCCTATAATTCACCCCTCCACTTT
TRBV19	.	TRBJ2-1	TRBD1	14	CASSSGQGWGEQFF	TGTGCCAGTAGTTCCGGACAGGGATGGGGTGAGCAGTTCTTC